This T cell receptor beta chain was captured in a study of cytomegalovirus exposure and HLA in healthy donors. Study observations and caveats: One cluster of highly shared sequence variants probably arose as a sequencing artifact.

For this clone: Its antigen remains unknown.

Germline V gene sequence: CDR1 DFQATT, CDR2 SNEGSKA (reference sequence). This CDR3 is 10 amino acids long. V was cut by 4 bases and J by 3 bases, with 3 bases left in between. Amplification used 60 Vbeta primers and 13 Jbeta primers. Method: immunoSEQ multiplex PCR; TCRdb's copy keeps in-frame clones and lacks some. Of 150,000 or so clones in the sample, over 70% were seen once. Sequenced input: PBMCs. This TCR derives from a male donor in good health and CMV-seronegative. This chain links TRBV20-1 with TRBJ2-5; D gene uncertain. The chain's CDR3 is CSATEETQYF. The CDR3 DNA reads as TGCAGTGCTACCGAAGAGACCCAGTACTTC.